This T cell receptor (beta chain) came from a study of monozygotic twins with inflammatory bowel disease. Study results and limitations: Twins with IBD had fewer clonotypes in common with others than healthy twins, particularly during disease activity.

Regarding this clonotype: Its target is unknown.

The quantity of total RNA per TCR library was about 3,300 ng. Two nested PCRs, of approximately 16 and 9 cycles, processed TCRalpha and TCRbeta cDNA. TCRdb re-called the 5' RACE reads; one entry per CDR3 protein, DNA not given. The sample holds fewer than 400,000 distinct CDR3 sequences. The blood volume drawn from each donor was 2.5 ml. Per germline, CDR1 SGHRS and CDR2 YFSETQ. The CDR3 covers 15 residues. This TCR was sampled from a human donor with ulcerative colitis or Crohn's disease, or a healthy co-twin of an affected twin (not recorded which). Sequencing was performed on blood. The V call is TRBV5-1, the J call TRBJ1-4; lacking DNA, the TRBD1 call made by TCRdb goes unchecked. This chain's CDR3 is CASSRDSSTNEKLFF.